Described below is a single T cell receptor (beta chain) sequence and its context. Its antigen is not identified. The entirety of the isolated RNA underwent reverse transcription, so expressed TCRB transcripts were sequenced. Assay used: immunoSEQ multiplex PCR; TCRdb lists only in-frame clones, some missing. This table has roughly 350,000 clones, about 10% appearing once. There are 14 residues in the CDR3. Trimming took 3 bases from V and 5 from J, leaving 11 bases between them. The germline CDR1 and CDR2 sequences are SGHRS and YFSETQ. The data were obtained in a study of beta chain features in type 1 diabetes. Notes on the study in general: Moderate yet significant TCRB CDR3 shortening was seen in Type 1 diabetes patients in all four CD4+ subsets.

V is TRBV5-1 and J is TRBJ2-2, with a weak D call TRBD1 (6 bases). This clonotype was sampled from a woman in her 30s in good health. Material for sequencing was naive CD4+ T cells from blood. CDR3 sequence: CASSSTGPTGELFF. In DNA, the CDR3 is TGCGCCAGCAGCTCTACAGGGCCGACCGGGGAGCTGTTTTTT.